This is a list of T cell receptor beta chains from one sample in a study of blood T cells in healthy people across ages. TCRdb re-analysed the 5' RACE reads in MiXCR, keeping a single row per CDR3 protein. The sample yields about 580,000 distinct CDR3 sequences, around 48% seen once. Sequencing input: blood. The origin of the receptors is a man older than 75 in good health. The CDR3 runs from the conserved cysteine through the conserved F or W. Fields, in order: J gene, clone size, CDR3 length, V gene, CDR3 protein. Clone size is given for some rows only: seen once, a few or many times, or a class if the clone is expanded.

j_call: TRBJ2-4
clone_size: few
cdr3_length: 15
v_call: TRBV4-3
cdr3_aa: CASSTLAGAKNIQYF

j_call: TRBJ2-7
clone_size: .
cdr3_length: 16
v_call: TRBV6-5
cdr3_aa: CASSSPLTSGAYEQYF

j_call: TRBJ2-7
clone_size: .
cdr3_length: 16
v_call: TRBV7-2
cdr3_aa: CASSLDGTLSSYEQYF

j_call: TRBJ2-1
clone_size: few
cdr3_length: 16
v_call: TRBV7-9
cdr3_aa: CASSYRAGKGDNEQFF

j_call: TRBJ2-7
clone_size: many
cdr3_length: 14
v_call: TRBV6-5
cdr3_aa: CASSPTGATYEQYF

j_call: TRBJ1-4
clone_size: many
cdr3_length: 16
v_call: TRBV6-5
cdr3_aa: CASSYRRDSPNEKLFF

j_call: TRBJ1-2
clone_size: .
cdr3_length: 14
v_call: TRBV14
cdr3_aa: CASSQGGQGLGYTF

j_call: TRBJ1-1
clone_size: .
cdr3_length: 13
v_call: TRBV15
cdr3_aa: CATSRDARTEAFF

j_call: TRBJ2-7
clone_size: .
cdr3_length: 14
v_call: TRBV9
cdr3_aa: CASSQTGSSYEQYF

j_call: TRBJ1-1
clone_size: .
cdr3_length: 13
v_call: TRBV20-1
cdr3_aa: CSAPRGTNTEAFF

j_call: TRBJ2-1
clone_size: .
cdr3_length: 17
v_call: TRBV20-1
cdr3_aa: CSAPPTSGGGSYNEQFF

j_call: TRBJ2-5
clone_size: .
cdr3_length: 15
v_call: TRBV12-3/TRBV12-4
cdr3_aa: CASSLSGSSLETQYF

j_call: TRBJ1-4
clone_size: .
cdr3_length: 18
v_call: TRBV10-3
cdr3_aa: CAISESLRGTATNEKLFF

j_call: TRBJ2-2
clone_size: .
cdr3_length: 13
v_call: TRBV28
cdr3_aa: CASRGGMTGELFF